This T cell receptor (beta chain) was recovered during a study of blood T cell repertoires in COVID-19. In germline, CDR1 is WSHSY, CDR2 SAAADI. The V end was cut by 8 bases, the J end by 6 bases, with 17 bases between. CDR3 length: 13 amino acids. The data were produced by immunoSEQ multiplex PCR, yet TCRdb's version contains in-frame clones alone and is incomplete. The sample carries roughly 230,000 clones, over 70% recorded once. The specimen was peripheral blood. The receptor comes from a woman aged 80 or over with acute or convalescent COVID-19. The chain employs TRBV10-2 and TRBJ2-7; D is undetermined. The CDR3 region has the DNA TGCGCCAGCGGTATATCCCCAGGTCGCGAGCAGTACTTC. Translating gives CASGISPGREQYF.